The sequence of this T cell receptor beta chain was determined in a study of blood T cell repertoires in COVID-19. Study details: Samples came from the United States, Italy and Spain, spanning acute and convalescent COVID-19. The analysed material was cDNA or gDNA that came from T cells, B-cell-depleted T cells, or PBMCs.

In the source study's methods: Reference gene primer amplification in the assay estimated nucleated cell counts. Produced via immunoSEQ multiplex PCR; TCRdb's table is partial and in-frame only. That table is the source of V, J and clone size, and D and trimming were worked out from the DNA. The sample includes about 330,000 clones, 87% of them seen just once. Germline V gives CDR1 LNHDA, CDR2 SQIVND (reference sequence). With 6 bases removed from V and 2 bases from J, the gap between germline ends came to 14 bases. The CDR3 totals 15 residues. The receptor's source is a man aged 25 to 40 with COVID-19, enrolled during active disease. V is TRBV19 and J is TRBJ2-1, with TRBD1 as a possible D gene (5 bases). Sequencing input: peripheral blood. The chain's CDR3 is CASSLGHSPYNEQFF. The CDR3 nucleotides read TGTGCCAGTAGCCTCGGACATTCCCCCTACAATGAGCAGTTCTTC.